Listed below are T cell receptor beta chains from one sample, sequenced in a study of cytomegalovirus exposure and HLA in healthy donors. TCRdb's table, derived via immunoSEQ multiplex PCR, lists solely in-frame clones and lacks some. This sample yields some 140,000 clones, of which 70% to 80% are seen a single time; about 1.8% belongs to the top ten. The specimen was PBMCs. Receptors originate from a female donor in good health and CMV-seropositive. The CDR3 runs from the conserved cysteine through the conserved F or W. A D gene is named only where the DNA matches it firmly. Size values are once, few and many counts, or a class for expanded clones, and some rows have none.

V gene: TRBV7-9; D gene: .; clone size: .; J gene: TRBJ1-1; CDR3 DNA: TGTGCCAGCAGCTTAGGGGCAGATGAAGCTTTCTTT; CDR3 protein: CASSLGADEAFF
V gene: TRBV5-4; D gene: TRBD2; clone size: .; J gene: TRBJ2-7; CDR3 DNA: TGTGCCAGCAGCTCCCGGACTAGCGGGAGGATCTACGAGCAGTACTTC; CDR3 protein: CASSSRTSGRIYEQYF
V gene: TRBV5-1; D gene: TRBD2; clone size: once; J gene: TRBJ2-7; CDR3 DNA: TGCGCCAGCAGCTTTTGGGAGGGCTCCTACGAGCAGTACTTC; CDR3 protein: CASSFWEGSYEQYF
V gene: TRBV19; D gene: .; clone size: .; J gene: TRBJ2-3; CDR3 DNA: TGTGCCAGTATATTAGTTTTTTTCGCAGATACGCAGTATTTT; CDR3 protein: CASILVFFADTQYF
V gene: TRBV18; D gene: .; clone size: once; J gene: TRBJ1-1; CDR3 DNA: TGTGCCAGCTCACCCCTACAGGGAATAATAGGCGTGAACACTGAAGCTTTCTTT; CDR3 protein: CASSPLQGIIGVNTEAFF
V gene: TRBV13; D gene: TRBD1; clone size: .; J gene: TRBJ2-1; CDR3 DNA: TGTGCCAGCAGCTTTGACAGGGGGTCACGGGAGCAGTTCTTC; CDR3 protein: CASSFDRGSREQFF
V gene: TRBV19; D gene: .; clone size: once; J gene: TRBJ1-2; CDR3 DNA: TGTGCCAGTAGTATCGTCGAGGAGATGAGCTATGGCTACACCTTC; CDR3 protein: CASSIVEEMSYGYTF
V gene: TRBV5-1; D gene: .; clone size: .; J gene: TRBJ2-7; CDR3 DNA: TGCGCCAGCAGCTTGTCCAGGGACGAGCAGTACTTC; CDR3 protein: CASSLSRDEQYF
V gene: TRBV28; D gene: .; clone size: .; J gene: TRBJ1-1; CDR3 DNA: TGTGCCAGCAGTTTGGCGACAGACAACACTGAAGCTTTCTTT; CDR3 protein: CASSLATDNTEAFF
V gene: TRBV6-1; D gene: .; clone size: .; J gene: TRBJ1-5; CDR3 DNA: TGTGCCAGCAGTGAAGGATGGGGCGCGGGACAGCCCCAGCATTTT; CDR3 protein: CASSEGWGAGQPQHF
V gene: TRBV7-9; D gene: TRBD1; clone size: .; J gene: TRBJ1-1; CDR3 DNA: TGTTCCAGCAGCTTAGTAGGGGGACAGCACACTGAAGCTTTCTTT; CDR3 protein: CSSSLVGGQHTEAFF
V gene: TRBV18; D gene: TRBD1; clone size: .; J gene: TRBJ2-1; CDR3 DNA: TGTGCCAGCTCACAGGGACAGAACAATGAGCAGTTCTTC; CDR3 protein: CASSQGQNNEQFF
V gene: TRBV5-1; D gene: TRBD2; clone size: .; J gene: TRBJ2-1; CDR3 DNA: TGCGCCAGCAGCGGACTAGCGGGAATCAATGAGCAGTTCTTC; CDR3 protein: CASSGLAGINEQFF
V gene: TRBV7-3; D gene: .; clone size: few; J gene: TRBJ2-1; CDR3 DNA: TGTGCCAGCAGCTCCGGGACAGAGCAGTTCTTC; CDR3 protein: CASSSGTEQFF
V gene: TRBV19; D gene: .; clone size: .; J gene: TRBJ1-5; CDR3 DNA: TGTGCCAGTAGTGCCCCAGGGCTGCAAAATCAGCCCCAGCATTTT; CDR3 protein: CASSAPGLQNQPQHF
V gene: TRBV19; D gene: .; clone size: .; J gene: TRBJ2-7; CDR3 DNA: TGTGCCAGTACCCCTGGGGCTAGTACCTACGAGCAGTACTTC; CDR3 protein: CASTPGASTYEQYF
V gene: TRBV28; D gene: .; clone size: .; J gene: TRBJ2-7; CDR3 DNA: TGTGCCAGCAGTTATACAGGGTCCTACGAGCAGTACTTC; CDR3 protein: CASSYTGSYEQYF
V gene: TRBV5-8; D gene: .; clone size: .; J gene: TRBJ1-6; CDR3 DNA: TGTGCCAGCAGCTTGGTGGGATTAATCGGGGGTTCACCCCTCCACTTT; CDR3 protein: CASSLVGLIGGSPLHF
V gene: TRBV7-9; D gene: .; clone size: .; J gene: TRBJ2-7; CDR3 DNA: TGTTCCAGCAGCTTACTGTGGGCGTACGAGCAGTACTTC; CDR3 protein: CSSSLLWAYEQYF
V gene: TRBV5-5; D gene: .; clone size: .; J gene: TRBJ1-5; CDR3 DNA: TGTGCCAGCAGCTCGGAGGAGTGGGCTTATAGCAATCAGCCCCAGCATTTT; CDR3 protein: CASSSEEWAYSNQPQHF
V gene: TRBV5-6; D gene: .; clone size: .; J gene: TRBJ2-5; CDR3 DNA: TGTGCCAGCAGCTTGGGTCCAGGGTCGAGAGAGACCCAGTACTTC; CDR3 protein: CASSLGPGSRETQYF
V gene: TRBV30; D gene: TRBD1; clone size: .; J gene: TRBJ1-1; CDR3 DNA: TGTGCCGGCGATACAGGGGACACTGAAGCTTTCTTT; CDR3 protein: CAGDTGDTEAFF
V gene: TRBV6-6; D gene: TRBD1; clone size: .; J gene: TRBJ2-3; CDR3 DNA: TGTGCCGGGGGACAGGGGAGGATAGATACGCAGTATTTT; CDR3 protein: CAGGQGRIDTQYF
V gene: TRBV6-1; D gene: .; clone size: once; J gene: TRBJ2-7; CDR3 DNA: TGTGCCAGCAGTGTCGGCTACGAGCAGTACTTC; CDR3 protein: CASSVGYEQYF
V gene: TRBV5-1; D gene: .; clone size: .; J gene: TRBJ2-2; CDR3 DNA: TGCGCCAGCAGCTTGGCCTTAGCTGGCACCGGGGAGCTGTTTTTT; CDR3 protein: CASSLALAGTGELFF
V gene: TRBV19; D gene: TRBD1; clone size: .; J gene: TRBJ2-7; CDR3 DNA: TGTGCCAGTAGTATAATGGGACAGGGAGTCTACGAGCAGTACTTC; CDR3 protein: CASSIMGQGVYEQYF
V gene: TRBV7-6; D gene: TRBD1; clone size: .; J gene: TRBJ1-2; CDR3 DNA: TGTGCCAGCAGCAGTTCACAGGGGTATGGCTACACCTTC; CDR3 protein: CASSSSQGYGYTF
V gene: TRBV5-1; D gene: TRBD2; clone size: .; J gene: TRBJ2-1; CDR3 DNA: TGCGCCAGCAGCTTGGAACCTAGCGGGGCCGTACTGGGCGAGCAGTTCTTC; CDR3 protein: CASSLEPSGAVLGEQFF
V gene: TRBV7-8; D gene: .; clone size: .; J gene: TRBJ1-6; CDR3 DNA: TGTGCCAGCAGCTTAGAACAAAACTATAATTCACCCCTCCACTTT; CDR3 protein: CASSLEQNYNSPLHF
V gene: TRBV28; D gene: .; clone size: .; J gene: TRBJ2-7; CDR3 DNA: TGTGCCAGCGGACAGTTATACGAGCAGTACTTC; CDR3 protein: CASGQLYEQYF
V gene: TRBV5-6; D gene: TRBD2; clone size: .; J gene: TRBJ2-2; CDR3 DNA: TGTGCCAGCAGCCTAGAACTAGCGGGAGTCACCGGGGAGCTGTTTTTT; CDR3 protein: CASSLELAGVTGELFF
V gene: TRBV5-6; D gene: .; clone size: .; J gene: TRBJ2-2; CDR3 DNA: TGTGCCAGCAGCTTGTTCGAGAGTTTAACCGGGGAGCTGTTTTTT; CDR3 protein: CASSLFESLTGELFF
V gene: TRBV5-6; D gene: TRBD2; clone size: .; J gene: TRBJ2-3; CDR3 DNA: TGTGCCAGCAGCTTGGTACTAGCGGGGGTCTCTAGCACAGATACGCAGTATTTT; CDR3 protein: CASSLVLAGVSSTDTQYF
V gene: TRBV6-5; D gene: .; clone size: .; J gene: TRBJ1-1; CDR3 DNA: TGTGCCAGCAGCCTAGACAGAACTGAAGCTTTCTTT; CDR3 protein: CASSLDRTEAFF
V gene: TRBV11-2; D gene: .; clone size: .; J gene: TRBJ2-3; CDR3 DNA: TGTGCCAGCAACGTCAGGGGTAGCACAGATACGCAGTATTTT; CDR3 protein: CASNVRGSTDTQYF
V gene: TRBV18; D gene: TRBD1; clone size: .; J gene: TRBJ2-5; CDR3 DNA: TGTGCCAGCTCACCACAGGGACAGGGGGGAGAGACCCAGTACTTC; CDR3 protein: CASSPQGQGGETQYF
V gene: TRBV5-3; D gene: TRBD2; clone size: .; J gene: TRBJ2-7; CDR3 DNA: TGTGCCAGAAGCTTGGTGTCTAGCGGGTCCCCCTACGAGCAGTACTTC; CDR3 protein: CARSLVSSGSPYEQYF
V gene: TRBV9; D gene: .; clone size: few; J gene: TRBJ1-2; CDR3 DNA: TGTGCCAGCAGCGTATATGAGGACTTTTATGGCTACACCTTC; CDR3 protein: CASSVYEDFYGYTF
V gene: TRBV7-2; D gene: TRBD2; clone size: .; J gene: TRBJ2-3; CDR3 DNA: TGTGCCAGCAGCTTAGGTGGGGGCGGGGGGTACACAGATACGCAGTATTTT; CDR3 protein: CASSLGGGGGYTDTQYF
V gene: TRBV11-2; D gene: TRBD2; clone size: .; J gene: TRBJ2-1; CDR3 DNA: TGTGCCAGCAGCTTGGAGCGGGAGAGCAATGAGCAGTTCTTC; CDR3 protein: CASSLERESNEQFF
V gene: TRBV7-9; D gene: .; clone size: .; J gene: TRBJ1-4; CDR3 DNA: TGTGCCAGCAGCTTAGCGCGGGGGGGAAATGAAAAACTGTTTTTT; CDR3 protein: CASSLARGGNEKLFF
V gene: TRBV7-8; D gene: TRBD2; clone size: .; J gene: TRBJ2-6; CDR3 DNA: TGTGCCAGCAGCAAACTAGCGGGGGGGGCTGGGGCCAACGTCCTGACTTTC; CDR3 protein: CASSKLAGGAGANVLTF
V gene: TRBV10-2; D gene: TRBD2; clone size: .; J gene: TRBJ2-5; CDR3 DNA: TGCGCCAGCAATCCTAGCGGGGCTTTAGAGACCCAGTACTTC; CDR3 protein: CASNPSGALETQYF
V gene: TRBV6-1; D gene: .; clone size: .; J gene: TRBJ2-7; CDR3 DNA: TGTGCCAGCAGTGAAAGCCCTCTCGCGACTCTATACTACGAGCAGTACTTC; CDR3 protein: CASSESPLATLYYEQYF
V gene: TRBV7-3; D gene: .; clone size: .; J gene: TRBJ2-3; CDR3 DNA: TGTGCCAGCAGCTTAAAACCGGGGGAGAGCACAGATACGCAGTATTTT; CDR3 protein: CASSLKPGESTDTQYF